This T cell receptor (beta chain) was obtained from a study of technical replicates of blood from a few donors. This table comes from immunoSEQ multiplex PCR, and its TCRdb copy is limited to in-frame clones, with some not included. This table has roughly 62,000 clones, 91% appearing once. Germline CDR1 SGHDT, CDR2 YYEEEE. V lost 4 bases and J 4 bases, leaving 12 bases between the germline ends. There are 13 residues in the CDR3. The sequenced material came from PBMCs. The chain uses TRBV5-6 and TRBJ2-7; D ambiguous. This receptor was taken from a human donor in good health. Some clones in this sample may be carry-over from other donors' samples. Here the CDR3 reads CASSPEMRYEQYF. The CDR3 DNA reads as TGTGCCAGCAGCCCCGAGATGCGGTACGAGCAGTACTTC.